The clone carrying this T cell receptor beta chain was detected only a few times. Its antigen remains unidentified. The data derive from a study of T cell responses to AZD1222 COVID-19 vaccine. Sequencing used immunoSEQ multiplex PCR; TCRdb keeps in-frame clones, though not all of them. The sample shows 150,000 to 200,000 clones, approximately 94% of them seen only once. Findings and caveats of the study: Without day 14 samples, only post-peak T cell repertoires were studied. With two AZD1222 doses given, Spike-specific TCR breadth and depth both rose.

This CDR3 comprises 11 residues. Deletions cut 2 bases from V and 8 bases from J, with 9 bases between. CDR1 and CDR2 (germline): GTSNPN, SVGIG (reference sequence). This receptor was taken from an adult who received the AZD1222 COVID-19 vaccine. The input for sequencing was peripheral blood, taken 28 days after the second AZD1222 dose. The V and J genes are TRBV30 and TRBJ1-2; D uncertain. CDR3 DNA: TGTGCCTGGAGTCCTTCGGAGGGCTACACCTTC. This translates into CAWSPSEGYTF. Variable domain in full (rest from reference TRBV30 and TRBJ1-2): SQTIHQWPATLVQPVGSPLSLECTVEGTSNPNLYWYRQAAGRGLQLLFYSVGIGQISSEVPQNLSASRPQDRQFILSSKKLLLSDSGFYLCAWSPSEGYTFGSGTRLTVV.